Included here is one T cell receptor (beta chain) sequence, with context. The data were obtained in a study of CD8 T cells in Susac syndrome. Overall study context: When their blood was taken, the Susac syndrome patients had either not yet had any therapy, were taking corticosteroids, or were taking intravenous immunoglobulin alone.

Sequencing of TCR beta covered CD8+ and CD4+ T cells obtained from blood. Random hexamers were used to reverse transcribe 0.5 to 1 ug of RNA. An immunoSEQ multiplex PCR amplified TCR beta CDR3 over 54 Vbeta and 13 Jbeta. TCRdb called the immunoSEQ multiplex PCR reads again in MiXCR, with one record for every CDR3 protein. The table records about 120,000 distinct CDR3 sequences, roughly 95% of them present only once. This CDR3 spans 13 amino acids. The germline CDR1 and CDR2 sequences are GTSNPN and SVGIG (reference sequence). Trimming took off 6 bases at V and 1 base at J, with 12 bases between the two ends.

The sequencing input was CD4+ T cells from PBMCs. V usage is TRBV30 and J usage is TRBJ1-1; D is uncertain. The TCR sequence derives from a human donor with Susac syndrome. The CDR3 sequence: CACHWTENTEAFF. DNA for the CDR3: TGTGCCTGCCACTGGACGGAGAACACTGAAGCTTTCTTT.